This TCR beta chain was captured by sequencing in a study of Graves' ophthalmopathy and Graves' hyperthyroidism. Study background: Hyperthyroidism was considered stable when no ophthalmopathy appeared within 18 months of follow-up. Study findings and constraints: Most clonotypes expanded in thyroid above 0.001 frequency were present in blood too.

This clonotype was counted many times. The antigen is unknown. With 5 bases clipped from V and 0 bases from J, the junction kept 9 bases outside the gene matches. In germline, CDR1 is SNHLY, CDR2 FYNNEI. The CDR3 contains 16 residues. RNA transcripts yielded amplified TCR beta CDR3 regions. HTBI primers were used in a first-round RT-PCR, which preceded a second-round multiplex PCR. MiXCR was run by TCRdb on the multiplex PCR reads, yielding one entry per CDR3 protein. The profile shows around 590,000 distinct CDR3 sequences, roughly 39% of them singletons. Diagnosis relied on clinical symptoms, serum thyroxine, TRAb, thyroid ultrasound and orbital computed tomography.

Sequenced: peripheral blood or thyroid tissue (not recorded which). The sequence derives from an adult man with Graves' hyperthyroidism. This chain uses TRBV2 with TRBJ1-2, with TRBD1 matching over 7 bases. The CDR3 loop is CASSPSGDRTNYGYTF. Here the CDR3 DNA reads TGTGCCAGCAGTCCCTCGGGGGACAGAACTAACTATGGCTACACCTTC.